At least ten counts were recorded for the clone carrying this T cell receptor beta chain. This record comes from a study of T-cell reconstitution after alpha-beta-depleted transplantation in children. This CDR3 is built from 15 residues. Looked up from germline, CDR1 is SQVTM and CDR2 is ANQGSEA. J lost 1 base, V lost 7 bases, and 8 bases had no gene match. Construction of the TCRbeta library involved unique molecular identifiers. TCRdb ran MiXCR on the PCR reads and lists one entry per CDR3 protein. The sample yields some 200,000 distinct CDR3 sequences, about 14% seen once. The clonotype originates from a human donor who donated a stem cell graft to a child with acute lymphoblastic leukemia. This chain joins TRBV29-1 and TRBJ2-2; TRBD2 agrees at 8 bases. The sequencing used PBMCs from the stem cell graft donor, collected from the stem cell graft. CDR3 protein: CSAHGAGVNTGELFF. The CDR3 DNA reads as TGCAGCGCCCATGGAGCGGGAGTGAACACCGGGGAGCTGTTTTTT.